This note documents a single TCR beta chain sequence. This CDR3 is 15 amino acids long. Germline V CDR1 and CDR2: MGHDK, SYGVNS. Trimming pared 1 base from V and 0 bases from J, leaving 9 bases between. This sample stems from a study of blood T cell repertoires in COVID-19. Sequencing was performed with immunoSEQ multiplex PCR; in TCRdb, only in-frame clones are kept and a portion is missing. This table holds 100,000 or so clones, around nine tenths found once. Seattle cases were enrolled at active infection and followed longitudinally. The V call is TRBV25-1, the J call TRBJ1-1; D perhaps matches TRBD1 (5 bases). Material: peripheral blood. The TCR originated in a woman in her 50s with COVID-19, enrolled during active disease. The chain's CDR3 is CASSEWGVMNTEAFF. The CDR3 DNA follows: TGTGCCAGCAGTGAATGGGGGGTAATGAACACTGAAGCTTTCTTT.